This is a list of T cell receptor beta chains from one sample in a study of blood T cell repertoires in COVID-19. Only in-frame clones appear in the TCRdb table, and some are missing; sequencing was by immunoSEQ multiplex PCR. There are more than 150,000 clones in the sample; 78% occur only once, and 14% lies in the top ten. Sequencing was performed on peripheral blood. These receptors were taken from a woman over 75 with acute or convalescent COVID-19. Both conserved end residues are part of each CDR3. A row's size may be missing; if present it is once, few, many or a size class.

J gene	CDR3 length	clone size	V gene	CDR3 protein
TRBJ2-7	14	-	TRBV19	CASRPGTGSYEQYF
TRBJ1-1	13	-	TRBV28	CASSSRTYTEAFF
TRBJ2-1	12	-	TRBV7-9	CASSGGGNEQFF
TRBJ2-7	13	-	TRBV20-1	CSASQTVAYEQYF
TRBJ2-3	14	-	TRBV11-2	CASSFGQGFQTQYF
TRBJ2-2	16	-	TRBV7-9	CASSGGLAGGGGELFF
TRBJ2-7	13	-	TRBV3-1/TRBV3-2	CASSPREGYEQYF
TRBJ2-7	14	-	TRBV11-2	CASSFSDGGYEQYF
TRBJ1-1	11	-	TRBV5-6	CASSFFTEAFF
TRBJ2-7	12	-	TRBV6-2/TRBV6-3	CASSALRYEQYF
TRBJ2-3	15	-	TRBV24-1	CATSRTGGRADTQYF
TRBJ2-7	13	-	TRBV12-3/TRBV12-4	CASQRGGPYEQYF
TRBJ2-7	18	-	TRBV19	CASSMGPPGTTLLYEQYF
TRBJ2-2	15	-	TRBV7-6	CASSAGTPNTGELFF
TRBJ2-5	15	-	TRBV18	CASSLSSGVQETQYF
TRBJ1-2	15	-	TRBV24-1	CATSDSTASNYGYTF
TRBJ1-6	12	-	TRBV30	CAWSPPHSPLHF
TRBJ1-1	15	-	TRBV19	CASRRAIRLGTEAFF
TRBJ2-2	15	few	TRBV5-1	CASRRDRGFGGELFF
TRBJ1-6	14	-	TRBV9	CASSVTGGNSPLHF
TRBJ2-2	13	-	TRBV9	CASSALNTGELFF
TRBJ1-2	14	-	TRBV5-1	CASSLDQGGYGYTF
TRBJ1-4	16	few	TRBV15	CATSRDGPASNEKLFF
TRBJ2-7	16	-	TRBV19	CASSIEASGHTYEQYF
TRBJ2-3	13	-	TRBV19	CAIRDRNTDTQYF
TRBJ2-6	17	-	TRBV6-1	CASSGASGRAGANVLTF
TRBJ1-1	11	-	TRBV2	CASGDRAEAFF
TRBJ2-5	16	-	TRBV4-2	CASSQVGGTGEETQYF
TRBJ2-7	14	-	TRBV18	CASSPGTGYYEQYF